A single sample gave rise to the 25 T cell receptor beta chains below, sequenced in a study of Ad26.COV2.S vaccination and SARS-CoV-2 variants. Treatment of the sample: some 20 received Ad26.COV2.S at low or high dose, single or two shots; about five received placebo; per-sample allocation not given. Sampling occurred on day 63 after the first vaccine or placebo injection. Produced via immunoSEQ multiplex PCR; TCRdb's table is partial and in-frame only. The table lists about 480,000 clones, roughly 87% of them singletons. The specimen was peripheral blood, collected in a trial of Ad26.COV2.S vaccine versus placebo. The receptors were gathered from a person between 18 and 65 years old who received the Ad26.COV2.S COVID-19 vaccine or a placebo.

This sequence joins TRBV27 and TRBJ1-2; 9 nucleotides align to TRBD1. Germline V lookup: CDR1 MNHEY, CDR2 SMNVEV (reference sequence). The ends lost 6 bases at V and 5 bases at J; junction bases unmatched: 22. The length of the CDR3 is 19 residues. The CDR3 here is CASRGGGQGRLQETYGYTF. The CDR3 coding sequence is TGTGCCAGCAGGGGAGGGGGACAGGGTAGACTACAGGAGACTTATGGCTACACCTTC.

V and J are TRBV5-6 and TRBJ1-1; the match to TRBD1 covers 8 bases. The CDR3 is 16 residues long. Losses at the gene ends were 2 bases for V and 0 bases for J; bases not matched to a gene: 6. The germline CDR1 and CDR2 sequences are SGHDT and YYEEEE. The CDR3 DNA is TGTGCCAGCAGCTTTCAGGGGGCGATGGTGAACACTGAAGCTTTCTTT. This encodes CASSFQGAMVNTEAFF.

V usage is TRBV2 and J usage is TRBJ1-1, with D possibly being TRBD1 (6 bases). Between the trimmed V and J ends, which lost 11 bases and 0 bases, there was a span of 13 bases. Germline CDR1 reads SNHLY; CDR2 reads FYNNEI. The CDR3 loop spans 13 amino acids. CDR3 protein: CAGEDSMNTEAFF. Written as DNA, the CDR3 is TGTGCCGGTGAGGACAGCATGAACACTGAAGCTTTCTTT.

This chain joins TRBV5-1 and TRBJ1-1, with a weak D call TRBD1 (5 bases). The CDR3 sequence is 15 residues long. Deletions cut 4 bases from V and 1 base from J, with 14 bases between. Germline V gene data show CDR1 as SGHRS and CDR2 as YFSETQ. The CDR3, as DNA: TGCGCCAGCAGCAAGGGACGGGTCGAGAACACTGAAGCTTTCTTT. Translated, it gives CASSKGRVENTEAFF.

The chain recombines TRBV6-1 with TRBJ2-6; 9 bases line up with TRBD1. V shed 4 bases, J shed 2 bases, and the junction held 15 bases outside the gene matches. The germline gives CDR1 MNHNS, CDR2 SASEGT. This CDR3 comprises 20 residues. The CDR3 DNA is TGTGCCAGCAGTGGCAAGAAGCCGGGACAGGGTACGGCTGGGGCCAACGTCCTGACTTTC. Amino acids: CASSGKKPGQGTAGANVLTF.

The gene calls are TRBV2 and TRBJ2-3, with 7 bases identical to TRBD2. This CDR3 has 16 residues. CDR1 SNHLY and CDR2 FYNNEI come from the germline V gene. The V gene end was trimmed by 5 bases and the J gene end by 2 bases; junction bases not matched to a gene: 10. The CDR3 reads CASSYPYSGYTDTQYF. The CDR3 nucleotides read TGTGCCAGCAGTTACCCCTATAGCGGGTACACAGATACGCAGTATTTT.

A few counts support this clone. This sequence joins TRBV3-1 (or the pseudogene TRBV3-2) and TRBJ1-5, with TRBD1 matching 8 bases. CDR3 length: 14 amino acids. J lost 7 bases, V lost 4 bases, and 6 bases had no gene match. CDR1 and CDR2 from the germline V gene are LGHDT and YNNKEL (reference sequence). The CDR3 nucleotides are TGTGCCAGCAGCCCCACAGGGGGTCTGCAGCCCCAGCATTTT. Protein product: CASSPTGGLQPQHF.

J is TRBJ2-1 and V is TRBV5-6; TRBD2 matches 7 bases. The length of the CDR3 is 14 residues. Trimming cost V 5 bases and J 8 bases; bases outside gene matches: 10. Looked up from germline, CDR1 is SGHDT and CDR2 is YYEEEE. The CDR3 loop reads CASRRYWGGYEQFF. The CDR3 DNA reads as TGTGCCAGCAGGAGGTATTGGGGGGGTTATGAGCAGTTCTTC.

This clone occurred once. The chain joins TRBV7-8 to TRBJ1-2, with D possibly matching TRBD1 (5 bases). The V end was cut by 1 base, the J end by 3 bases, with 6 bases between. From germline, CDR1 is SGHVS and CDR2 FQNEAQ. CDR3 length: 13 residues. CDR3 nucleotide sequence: TGTGCCAGCAGCTTAGGGGGGGACTATGGCTACACCTTC. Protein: CASSLGGDYGYTF. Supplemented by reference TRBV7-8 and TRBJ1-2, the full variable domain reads GAGVSQSPRYKVAKRGQDVALRCDPISGHVSLFWYQQALGQGPEFLTYFQNEAQLDKSGLPSDRFFAERPEGSVSTLKIQRTQQEDSAVYLCASSLGGDYGYTFGSGTRLTVV.

As DNA, the CDR3 is TGTGCCAGTAGTACCCCGGGACAGGGCACCGGGGAGCTGTTTTTT. It yields the protein CASSTPGQGTGELFF. This chain links TRBV19 with TRBJ2-2; the match to TRBD1 covers 9 bases. Germline loops: CDR1 LNHDA, CDR2 SQIVND (reference sequence). CDR3 length: 15 amino acids. J gave up 4 bases and V 4 bases, and 4 bases lay outside the gene matches.

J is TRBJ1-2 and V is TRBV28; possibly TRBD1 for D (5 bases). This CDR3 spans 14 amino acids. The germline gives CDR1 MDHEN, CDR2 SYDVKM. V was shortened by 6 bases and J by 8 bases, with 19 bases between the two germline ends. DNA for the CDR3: TGTGCCAGCAGCCCGGTCAACAGGCTGGGAGGCTACACCTTC. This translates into CASSPVNRLGGYTF.

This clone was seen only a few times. The CDR3 sequence is CASKQGDSGNTIYF. DNA of the CDR3: TGTGCCAGCAAACAGGGGGACTCTGGAAACACCATATATTTT. The chain recombines TRBV28 with TRBJ1-3; TRBD1 matches at 8 bases. Germline V gene data show CDR1 as MDHEN and CDR2 as SYDVKM. The CDR3 spans 14 residues. Germline trimming cut 7 bases from V and 0 bases from J; bases unmatched to any gene: 2.

CDR3 protein: CASSPRQGRNQPQHF. CDR3 bases: TGTGCCAGCAGTCCGAGACAGGGGAGAAATCAGCCCCAGCATTTT. The J gene is TRBJ1-5, the V gene TRBV28, with TRBD1 matching 8 bases. The CDR3 is 15 amino acids. Trimming removed 5 bases from V and 4 bases from J; junction bases left unmatched: 7. CDR1 is MDHEN, CDR2 SYDVKM, per germline. The variable domain in full, completed from reference TRBV28 and TRBJ1-5, reads DVKVTQSSRYLVKRTGEKVFLECVQDMDHENMFWYRQDPGLGLRLIYFSYDVKMKEKGDIPEGYSVSREKKERFSLILESASTNQTSMYLCASSPRQGRNQPQHFGDGTRLSIL.

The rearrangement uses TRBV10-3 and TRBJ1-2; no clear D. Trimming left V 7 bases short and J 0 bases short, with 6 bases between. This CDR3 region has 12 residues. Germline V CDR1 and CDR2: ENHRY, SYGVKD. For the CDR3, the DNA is TGTGCCATCACCGGTACTAACTATGGCTACACCTTC. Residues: CAITGTNYGYTF.

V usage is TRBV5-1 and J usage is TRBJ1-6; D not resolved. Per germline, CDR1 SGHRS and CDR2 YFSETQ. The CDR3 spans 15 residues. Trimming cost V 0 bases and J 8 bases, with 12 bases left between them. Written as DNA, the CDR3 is TGCGCCAGCAGCTTGGTTGGTGGTATGGATTCACCCCTCCACTTT. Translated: CASSLVGGMDSPLHF.

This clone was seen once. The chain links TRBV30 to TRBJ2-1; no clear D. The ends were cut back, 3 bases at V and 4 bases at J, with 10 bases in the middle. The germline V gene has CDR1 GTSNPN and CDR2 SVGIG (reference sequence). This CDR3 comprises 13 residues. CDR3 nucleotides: TGTGCCTGGAGCCGGCGGAAATACAATGAGCAGTTCTTC. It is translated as CAWSRRKYNEQFF.

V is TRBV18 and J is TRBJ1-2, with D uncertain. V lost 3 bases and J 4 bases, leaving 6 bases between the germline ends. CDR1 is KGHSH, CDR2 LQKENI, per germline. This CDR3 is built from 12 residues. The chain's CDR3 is CASSPGGYGYTF. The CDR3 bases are TGTGCCAGCTCACCGGGCGGCTATGGCTACACCTTC. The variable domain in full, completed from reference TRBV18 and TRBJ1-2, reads NAGVMQNPRHLVRRRGQEARLRCSPMKGHSHVYWYRQLPEEGLKFMVYLQKENIIDESGMPKERFSAEFPKEGPSILRIQQVVRGDSAAYFCASSPGGYGYTFGSGTRLTVV.

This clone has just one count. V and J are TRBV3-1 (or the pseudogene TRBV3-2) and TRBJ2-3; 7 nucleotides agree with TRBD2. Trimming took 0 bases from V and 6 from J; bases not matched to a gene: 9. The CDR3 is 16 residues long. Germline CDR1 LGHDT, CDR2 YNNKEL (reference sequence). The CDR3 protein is CASSQDLGGGPDTQYF. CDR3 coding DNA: TGTGCCAGCAGCCAAGATCTCGGGGGAGGGCCCGATACGCAGTATTTT.

The CDR3 bases are TGTGCCAGTAGTGGGTCACCGACCGGACTGAACACTGAAGCTTTCTTT. Residues: CASSGSPTGLNTEAFF. The genes are TRBV19 and TRBJ1-1; D ambiguous. CDR1 and CDR2 (germline): LNHDA, SQIVND (reference sequence). The CDR3 covers 16 residues. The V and J ends lost 5 bases and 0 bases respectively, with 16 bases between them.

The CDR3 here is CASSFATSAYSYNEQFF. The CDR3, as DNA: TGTGCCAGCAGCTTCGCGACTAGCGCTTACTCCTACAATGAGCAGTTCTTC. This chain uses TRBV7-6 with TRBJ2-1; 8 positions match TRBD2. With 3 bases clipped from V and 0 bases from J, the junction kept 7 bases outside the gene matches. The CDR3 is 17 residues long. Germline assignment: CDR1 SGHVS and CDR2 FNYEAQ.

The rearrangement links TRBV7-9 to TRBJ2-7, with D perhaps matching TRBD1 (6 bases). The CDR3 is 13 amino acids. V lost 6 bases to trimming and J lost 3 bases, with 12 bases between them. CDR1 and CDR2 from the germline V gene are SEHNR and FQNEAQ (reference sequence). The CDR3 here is CASSLLGGYEQYF. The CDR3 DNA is TGTGCCAGCAGTTTACTAGGGGGCTACGAGCAGTACTTC.

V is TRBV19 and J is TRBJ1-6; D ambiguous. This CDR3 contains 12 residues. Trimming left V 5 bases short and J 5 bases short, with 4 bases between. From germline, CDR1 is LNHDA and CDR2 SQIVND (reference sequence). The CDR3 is CASSENNSPLHF. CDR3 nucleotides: TGTGCCAGTAGTGAGAATAATTCACCCCTCCACTTT.

The CDR3 coding sequence is TGTGCCAGCAGTTACACCCAGCCCCAGCATTTT. Residues: CASSYTQPQHF. V gene TRBV6-2 or TRBV6-3 combines with J gene TRBJ1-5; D is uncertain. V was pared by 2 bases and J by 7 bases, with 3 bases between. This CDR3 is built from 11 residues. CDR1 and CDR2 (germline): MNHEY, SVGEGT.

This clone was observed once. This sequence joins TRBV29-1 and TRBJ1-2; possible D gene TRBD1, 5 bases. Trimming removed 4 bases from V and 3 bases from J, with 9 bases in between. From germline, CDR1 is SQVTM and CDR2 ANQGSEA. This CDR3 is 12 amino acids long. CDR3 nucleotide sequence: TGCAGCGTTGCTCGGGGCGACTATGGCTACACCTTC. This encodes CSVARGDYGYTF.

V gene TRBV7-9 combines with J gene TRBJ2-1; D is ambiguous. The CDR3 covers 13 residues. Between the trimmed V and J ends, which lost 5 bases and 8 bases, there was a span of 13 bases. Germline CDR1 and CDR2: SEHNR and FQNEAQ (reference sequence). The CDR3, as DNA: TGTGCCAGCAGCCCGCAAGGGCCCTATGAGCAGTTCTTC. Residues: CASSPQGPYEQFF.